Shown below are 27 T cell receptor beta chains from a single sample sequenced in a study of long-term antiretroviral therapy in people with HIV. Version v3.0 of the immunoSEQ assay was performed at survey level. Generated by immunoSEQ multiplex PCR, the TCRdb table keeps only in-frame clones and is missing some. Of 7,400 or so clones listed, about 76% are singletons. Sequenced here: unsorted PBMCs, sampled approximately eleven months before starting antiretroviral therapy. All receptors come from a man between 35 and 55 years old with HIV.

The rearrangement links TRBV5-1 to TRBJ2-7; no clear D. This CDR3 spans 13 amino acids. V lost 0 bases, J lost 2 bases, and 6 bases lay in between. CDR1 and CDR2 from the germline V gene are SGHRS and YFSETQ. CDR3 sequence reads: CASSLGSPYEQYF. For the CDR3, the DNA is TGCGCCAGCAGCTTGGGGAGCCCCTACGAGCAGTACTTC.

The gene calls are TRBV23-1 and TRBJ2-7; the D gene is possibly TRBD1 (5 bases). TRBV23-1 has ORF status, its function being uncertain. Between the trimmed V and J ends, which lost 5 bases and 2 bases, there was a span of 25 bases. The CDR3 covers 18 residues. The CDR3 region has the DNA TGCGCCAGCAGTTTCGGACATCTCATCCTACGCCCAACCTACGAGCAGTACTTC. It translates to CASSFGHLILRPTYEQYF.

The chain uses TRBV4-2 and TRBJ1-4; D unresolved. Germline-derived CDR1 and CDR2 are LGHNA and YNFKEQ. The CDR3 consists of 16 residues. Trimming took 2 bases from V and 0 from J, leaving 10 bases between them. This CDR3 reads CASSQRPGTTNEKLFF. DNA for the CDR3: TGTGCCAGCAGCCAAAGGCCGGGAACAACTAATGAAAAACTGTTTTTT.

This clone is termed medium-sized. This specimen includes other DNA sequences encoding the same CDR3. The CDR3 loop reads CAWSGTGDQPQHF. The CDR3 DNA sequence: TGTGCCTGGAGTGGGACAGGGGACCAGCCCCAGCATTTT. The chain employs TRBV30 and TRBJ1-5; 9 nucleotides align to TRBD1. The J segment lost 7 bases and the V segment lost 1 base, leaving 2 bases of the junction unmatched. The CDR3 is made up of 13 amino acids. Germline-derived CDR1 and CDR2 are GTSNPN and SVGIG (reference sequence).

The chain links TRBV5-1 to TRBJ1-5, with 7 bases that match TRBD1. This CDR3 is 15 amino acids long. V dropped 4 bases and J dropped 0; count of bases not matched to a gene: 4. Germline lookup yields CDR1 SGHRS and CDR2 YFSETQ. The CDR3 region has the DNA TGCGCCAGCAGCGAGGGACAGTATAGCAATCAGCCCCAGCATTTT. Translating gives CASSEGQYSNQPQHF.

The V gene is TRBV30, the J gene TRBJ1-4; tentative D call: TRBD1 (5 bases). Germline loops: CDR1 GTSNPN, CDR2 SVGIG (reference sequence). V lost 4 bases, J lost 8 bases, and 17 bases lay in between. This CDR3 spans 14 amino acids. In nucleotides, the CDR3 is TGTGCCTGGAACCTGGGGGGGGTCGGGGAAAAACTGTTTTTT. Amino acid sequence: CAWNLGGVGEKLFF. Full variable domain (rest looked up from reference TRBV30 and TRBJ1-4): SQTIHQWPATLVQPVGSPLSLECTVEGTSNPNLYWYRQAAGRGLQLLFYSVGIGQISSEVPQNLSASRPQDRQFILSSKKLLLSDSGFYLCAWNLGGVGEKLFFGSGTQLSVL.

The CDR3 protein is CASSVGTANEKLFF. CDR3 nucleotide sequence: TGTGCCAGCAGCGTAGGGACGGCTAATGAAAAACTGTTTTTT. The chain employs TRBV9 and TRBJ1-4; unclear D gene. CDR3 length: 14 amino acids. CDR1 is SGDLS and CDR2 is YYNGEE in the germline V gene. Trimming took off 0 bases at V and 3 bases at J, with 6 bases between the two ends.

This chain links TRBV7-9 with TRBJ1-3; D perhaps matches TRBD1 (6 bases). The CDR3 has 15 amino acids. CDR1 and CDR2 from the germline V gene are SEHNR and FQNEAQ (reference sequence). V was trimmed by 5 bases and J by 0 bases, leaving 11 bases between them. The DNA for the CDR3 is TGTGCCAGCAGCCAGACAGGCAACTCTGGAAACACCATATATTTT. It yields the protein CASSQTGNSGNTIYF.

The genes are TRBV29-1 and TRBJ2-5, with 13 bases matching TRBD2. The junction had 1 base not matched to a gene; V was cut back by 7 bases and J by 2 bases. This CDR3 region has 13 residues. Germline V lookup: CDR1 SQVTM, CDR2 ANQGSEA. Here the CDR3 reads CSGGLAGQETQYF. As DNA, the CDR3 is TGCAGCGGGGGACTAGCGGGGCAAGAGACCCAGTACTTC.

In this sample, this clone turned up once. V gene TRBV7-2 combines with J gene TRBJ2-2; D is tentatively TRBD1 or TRBD2 (5 bases each). The germline CDR1 and CDR2 sequences are SGHTA and FQGNSA. With 3 bases removed from V and 6 bases from J, the gap between germline ends came to 14 bases. The CDR3 has 15 residues. Here the CDR3 DNA reads TGTGCCAGCAGCTTTATCCGGGGCGCAGCCGGGGAGCTGTTTTTT. Translation: CASSFIRGAAGELFF.

This clone was seen only once. The rearrangement uses TRBV15 and TRBJ2-7; the D is unclear. Germline values: CDR1 LNHNV, CDR2 YYDKDF (reference sequence). The CDR3 extends over 14 amino acids. V dropped 8 bases and J dropped 1 base, with 15 bases sitting between them. The CDR3 spells CATSSRLVSYEQYF. As DNA, the CDR3 is TGTGCCACCTCTTCGAGACTGGTATCCTACGAGCAGTACTTC.

The chain carries TRBV5-8 and TRBJ1-1, with 7 bases aligning to TRBD1. The germline gives CDR1 SGHTS, CDR2 YDEGEE. The junction had 5 bases not matched to a gene; V was cut back by 5 bases and J by 4 bases. CDR3 length: 13 residues. The DNA of the CDR3 is TGTGCCAGCAGACTACAGGGGACCACTGAAGCTTTCTTT. Translation: CASRLQGTTEAFF.

This chain uses TRBV10-3 with TRBJ2-7; D not certain. The germline V gene encodes CDR1 ENHRY and CDR2 SYGVKD. V gave up 3 bases and J gave up 2 bases, with 11 bases separating them. The CDR3 is 14 amino acids. DNA of the CDR3: TGTGCCATCAGTGATGGTGGCTTCGCCTACGAGCAGTACTTC. It codes for CAISDGGFAYEQYF.

In this sample, this clone turned up a few times. This sequence joins TRBV29-1 and TRBJ1-1; D is uncertain. The germline gives CDR1 SQVTM, CDR2 ANQGSEA. The V end was cut by 6 bases, the J end by 3 bases, with 8 bases between. This CDR3 has 11 residues. The CDR3 loop is CSVRLDTEAFF. DNA for the CDR3: TGCAGCGTCCGACTGGACACTGAAGCTTTCTTT.

This chain uses TRBV5-6 with TRBJ2-7; the match to TRBD1 covers 8 bases. The CDR3 loop spans 17 amino acids. V lost 0 bases and J lost 3; bases outside the gene matches: 11. Germline CDR1 SGHDT, CDR2 YYEEEE. This CDR3 reads CASSLDVGQGAFYEQYF. CDR3 bases: TGTGCCAGCAGCTTGGATGTAGGGCAGGGGGCCTTCTACGAGCAGTACTTC.

This sequence joins TRBV6-1 and TRBJ1-2; D not certain. V lost 6 bases to trimming and J lost 1 base, with 9 bases between them. CDR1 is MNHNS, CDR2 SASEGT, per germline. CDR3 length: 13 amino acids. DNA of the CDR3: TGTGCCAGCAGACATCTTGATAACTATGGCTACACCTTC. Translation: CASRHLDNYGYTF.

This chain joins TRBV15 and TRBJ2-7, with D possibly matching TRBD1 (6 bases). Looked up from germline, CDR1 is LNHNV and CDR2 is YYDKDF (reference sequence). The CDR3 length is 15 residues. V was cut by 3 bases and J by 0 bases, with 12 bases left in between. The DNA of the CDR3 is TGTGCCACCAGCAGGCAGAGGGGGACCTCCTACGAGCAGTACTTC. It yields the protein CATSRQRGTSYEQYF.

The chain recombines TRBV5-1 with TRBJ1-1, with 7 bases lining up with TRBD1. Germline-derived CDR1 and CDR2 are SGHRS and YFSETQ. The trim removed 4 bases at V and 0 bases at J, leaving 15 bases unmatched. This CDR3 region has 18 residues. The DNA for the CDR3 is TGCGCCAGCAGCCCGGGCCGGGACAGTGTTAGCATGAACACTGAAGCTTTCTTT. It encodes CASSPGRDSVSMNTEAFF.

The chain joins TRBV9 to TRBJ2-1; D tentatively reads TRBD1 or TRBD2 (5 bases each). CDR3 size: 16 residues. Trimming removed 4 bases from V and 4 bases from J, with 18 bases in between. Looked up from germline, CDR1 is SGDLS and CDR2 is YYNGEE. The CDR3 is CASSPTRGASYNEQFF. In DNA form, the CDR3 reads TGTGCCAGCAGCCCGACCCGGGGCGCATCATACAATGAGCAGTTCTTC.

The chain links TRBV5-1 to TRBJ2-7; TRBD1 matches at 8 bases. The CDR3 totals 14 residues. CDR1 SGHRS and CDR2 YFSETQ come from the germline V gene. The V and J ends lost 4 bases and 2 bases, in that order; junction bases with no gene match: 5. The CDR3 here is CASSHGTGAYEQYF. CDR3 bases: TGCGCCAGCAGCCACGGGACAGGAGCCTACGAGCAGTACTTC.

This chain joins TRBV11-2 and TRBJ1-2, with 10 bases matching TRBD1. Germline V gene data show CDR1 as SGHAT and CDR2 as FQNNGV. Germline trimming cut 1 base from V and 7 bases from J; bases unmatched to any gene: 6. The CDR3 contains 15 residues. CDR3 DNA: TGTGCCAGCAGCTTAGCCGGGACAGGGGTGGCTGGCTACACCTTC. Translated: CASSLAGTGVAGYTF. The variable domain in full, with the rest retrieved from reference TRBV11-2 and TRBJ1-2, is EAGVAQSPRYKIIEKRQSVAFWCNPISGHATLYWYQQILGQGPKLLIQFQNNGVVDDSQLPKDRFSAERLKGVDSTLKIQPAKLEDSAVYLCASSLAGTGVAGYTFGSGTRLTVV.

The chain joins TRBV28 to TRBJ1-1; a weak D match, TRBD1 (6 bases). The V end lost 4 bases, the J end lost 5 bases, and 11 bases lay between the germline ends. This CDR3 has 13 residues. Germline assignment: CDR1 MDHEN and CDR2 SYDVKM. CDR3 protein: CASSSGAKTEAFF. CDR3 sequence (DNA): TGTGCCAGCAGTTCAGGGGCTAAGACTGAAGCTTTCTTT.

The V gene is TRBV6-6, the J gene TRBJ2-7; D is possibly TRBD1 (5 bases). The CDR3 extends over 15 amino acids. Germline loops: CDR1 MNHNY, CDR2 SVGAGI (reference sequence). V lost 2 bases and J lost 12, with 23 bases in between. CDR3 DNA sequence: TGTGCCAGCAGTTACACCCTCGGCAGGGTCCGAAAGGGGTACTTC. It encodes CASSYTLGRVRKGYF.

The gene calls are TRBV6-1 and TRBJ2-3; the D gene is possibly TRBD1 (6 bases). Germline V gene sequence: CDR1 MNHNS, CDR2 SASEGT. Trimming took 4 bases from V and 6 from J, leaving 14 bases between them. There are 14 residues in the CDR3. The DNA for the CDR3 is TGTGCCAGCAGTGGTCAGACAGGCGCGGATACGCAGTATTTT. Its protein is CASSGQTGADTQYF.

V and J are TRBV19 and TRBJ2-3; D might be TRBD1 (5 bases). Germline V CDR1 and CDR2: LNHDA, SQIVND (reference sequence). CDR3 length: 14 residues. V shed 2 bases and J shed 7 bases, with 13 bases lying between them. In DNA, the CDR3 is TGTGCCAGTAGTATAAGGGGTAGTGGAAATACGCAGTATTTT. Translated, it gives CASSIRGSGNTQYF. Full variable domain (missing parts from reference TRBV19 and TRBJ2-3): DGGITQSPKYLFRKEGQNVTLSCEQNLNHDAMYWYRQDPGQGLRLIYYSQIVNDFQKGDIAEGYSVSREKKESFPLTVTSAQKNPTAFYLCASSIRGSGNTQYFGPGTRLTVL.

V usage is TRBV7-3 and J usage is TRBJ2-2; D is unresolved. The CDR3 consists of 12 residues. Trimming removed 8 bases from V and 6 bases from J, with 10 bases in between. The germline CDR1 and CDR2 sequences are SGHTA and FQGTGA. This chain's CDR3 is CASGHSSGELFF. CDR3 nucleotides: TGTGCCAGCGGCCACTCGTCCGGGGAGCTGTTTTTT.

The chain recombines TRBV14 with TRBJ1-2; a weak D match, TRBD1 (5 bases). The CDR3 covers 16 residues. V was pared by 0 bases and J by 4 bases, with 15 bases between. Germline lookup yields CDR1 SGHDN and CDR2 FVKESK. In nucleotides, the CDR3 is TGTGCCAGCAGCCAAGATTTGGAGGCAGGGATCTATGGCTACACCTTC. Encoded protein: CASSQDLEAGIYGYTF.